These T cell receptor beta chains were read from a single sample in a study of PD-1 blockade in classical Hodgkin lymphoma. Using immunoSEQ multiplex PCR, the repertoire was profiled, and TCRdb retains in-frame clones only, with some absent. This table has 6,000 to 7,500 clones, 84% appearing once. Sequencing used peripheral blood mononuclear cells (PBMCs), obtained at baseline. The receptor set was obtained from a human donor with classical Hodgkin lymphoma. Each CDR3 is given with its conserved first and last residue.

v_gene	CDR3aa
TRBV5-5	CASSPQLGLYEQYF
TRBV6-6	CASSRTGTGLETQYF
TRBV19	CASSIGGEQPQHF
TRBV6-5	CASSDGTWDGQYF
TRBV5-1	CASSLAGVNYGYTF
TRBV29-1	CSGGLGGFDEQFF
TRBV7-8	CASSSGRQSFGNTEAFF
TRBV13	CASSSFNQPQHF
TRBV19	CASSINKREQGSEQFF
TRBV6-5	CASSYSPGASYEQYF
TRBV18	CASSPVADTQYF
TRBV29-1	CSGQASGMQGDTQYF
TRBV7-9	CASSLARSGTGTDTQYF
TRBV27	CASSPSGRSTYNEQFF
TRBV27	CASSTEPGQGVREQYF
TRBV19	CASSISTGQPQHF
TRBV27	CASSFGGYYEQYF
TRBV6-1	CASSEPGLAGASSYNEQFF
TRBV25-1	CASSIFQGVDTGELFF
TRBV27	CASRTIYQGSSYEQYF
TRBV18	CASSRTSGRNTGELFF
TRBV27	CASSLRGNQPQHF
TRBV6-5	CASSYEGRDAPYEQYF
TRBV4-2	CASSLGQGSYNEQFF
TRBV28	CASRRPTTGGTEAFF
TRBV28	CASSFPGQPNSPLHF
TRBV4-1	CASSQDEEITDTQYF
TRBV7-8	CASSLVQVTTEAFF
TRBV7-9	CASSSGVRYEQYF
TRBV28	CASSRLGPQGAQYF
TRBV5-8	CASSLGTGGPYNEQFF
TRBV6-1	CASSALGHLYGYTF
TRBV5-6	CASSSTWTGSEKLFF
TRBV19	CASTPFGRAGTDTQYF
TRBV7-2	CASSRDVSSYNEQFF
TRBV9	CASSVGSEQYF
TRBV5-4	CASSLGPLGYTF
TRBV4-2	CASSQDARPYGYTF
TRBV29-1	CSVDGYRGSPQETQYF